Shown below are 13 T cell receptor beta chains from a single sample sequenced in a study of blood T cells in healthy people across ages. Through a sample-barcoded 5' primer and a J-beta primer mix, a second PCR was run for roughly 6 to 11 cycles. TCRdb recomputed calls from the 5' RACE reads with MiXCR, one row per CDR3 protein. The sample carries some 1.6 million distinct CDR3 sequences, about 31% recorded once. The sample was blood. These receptors originate from a woman under 40 in good health.

V and J are TRBV20-1 and TRBJ2-7, with 11 bases fitting TRBD1. This CDR3 region has 15 residues. The V and J ends lost 4 bases and 5 bases, in that order; junction bases with no gene match: 10. Germline CDR1 is DFQATT and CDR2 is SNEGSKA (reference sequence). The CDR3 spells CSATTLLGQGDEQYF. The CDR3 DNA reads TGCAGTGCTACCACCCTCCTGGGACAGGGGGACGAGCAGTACTTC.

A few counts support this clonotype. The V and J genes are TRBV7-2 and TRBJ1-1; D is undetermined. Germline CDR1 and CDR2: SGHTA and FQGNSA. Between the trimmed V and J ends, which lost 1 base and 4 bases, there was a span of 13 bases. CDR3 size: 15 residues. The CDR3 sequence: CASSLVSGAGTEAFF. Written as DNA, the CDR3 is TGTGCCAGCAGCTTAGTTTCGGGAGCGGGCACTGAAGCTTTCTTT.

In this sample, this clonotype turned up many times. The chain has TRBV6-6 and TRBJ2-3; 10 bases agree with TRBD2. The CDR3 covers 16 residues. Looked up from germline, CDR1 is MNHNY and CDR2 is SVGAGI (reference sequence). V lost 6 bases and J lost 6; bases outside the gene matches: 12. The CDR3 sequence: CASRRLAGHSEDTQYF. The CDR3 coding sequence is TGTGCCAGCAGAAGACTAGCGGGCCACTCCGAGGATACGCAGTATTTT.

The chain has TRBV10-2 and TRBJ2-7; possibly TRBD1 for D (7 bases). The CDR3 runs 16 residues. V was shortened by 4 bases and J by 1 base, with 17 bases between the two germline ends. Germline V CDR1 and CDR2: WSHSY, SAAADI. DNA for the CDR3: TGCGCCAGCAGTGGTACGACAGGGAGGTTTTCCTACGAGCAGTACTTC. It is translated as CASSGTTGRFSYEQYF.

The chain links TRBV20-1 to TRBJ1-2; a possible D gene is TRBD1 (5 bases). V was clipped by 1 base and J by 1 base, with 10 bases between them. The CDR3 extends over 14 amino acids. The germline CDR1 and CDR2 sequences are DFQATT and SNEGSKA (reference sequence). This chain's CDR3 is CSARATGVNYGYTF. The CDR3 DNA reads as TGCAGTGCTAGAGCCACAGGAGTTAACTATGGCTACACCTTC.

This clonotype has more than one count but fewer than ten. This CDR3 is CASSLGVRGYQGYGYTF. CDR3 coding DNA: TGCGCCAGCAGCTTGGGAGTGAGAGGTTATCAAGGCTATGGCTACACCTTC. The V gene is TRBV5-1, the J gene TRBJ1-2; D is ambiguous. The germline V and J ends were trimmed by 0 bases and 4 bases, with 19 bases remaining between them. The germline V gene has CDR1 SGHRS and CDR2 YFSETQ. This CDR3 region has 17 residues.

This clonotype has only a few counts. This chain uses TRBV4-2 with TRBJ2-5; D call uncertain. The V gene's germline CDR1 is LGHNA and CDR2 YNFKEQ. The CDR3 totals 13 residues. The V gene lost 0 bases and the J gene lost 4 bases, with 6 bases spanning the gap. In nucleotides, the CDR3 is TGTGCCAGCAGCCAAGAGTTGCGAGAGACCCAGTACTTC. It translates to CASSQELRETQYF.

The chain couples TRBV27 to TRBJ2-3, with TRBD1 matching 11 bases. From germline, CDR1 is MNHEY and CDR2 SMNVEV (reference sequence). J lost 4 bases, V lost 5 bases, and 8 bases had no gene match. The CDR3 extends over 16 amino acids. The CDR3 DNA reads TGTGCCAGCAGTCTGAGGACAGGGGGCATCTCAGATACGCAGTATTTT. Amino acids: CASSLRTGGISDTQYF.

V and J are TRBV28 and TRBJ2-4; 8 bases match TRBD2. The junction had 9 bases not matched to a gene; V was cut back by 2 bases and J by 0 bases. The CDR3 length is 18 residues. Germline V gene sequence: CDR1 MDHEN, CDR2 SYDVKM. CDR3 nucleotides: TGTGCCAGCAGTTTAGGCGGGGGGCCCTCTATAGCCAAAAACATTCAGTACTTC. This codes for CASSLGGGPSIAKNIQYF.

J is TRBJ2-2 and V is TRBV20-1; D not resolved. The germline V gene encodes CDR1 DFQATT and CDR2 SNEGSKA (reference sequence). Trimming took 0 bases from V and 3 from J, leaving 8 bases between them. The CDR3 totals 14 residues. The CDR3 is CSARDGRHTGELFF. The CDR3 DNA reads TGCAGTGCTAGAGATGGCAGACACACCGGGGAGCTGTTTTTT.

Remarks on this clonotype: Being one base from a much bigger clone, this may be a read error. Without the conserved terminal phenylalanine or tryptophan, this CDR3 likely stems from a read error. This chain links TRBV12-3 or TRBV12-4 with TRBJ1-2, with D tentatively TRBD1 (6 bases). Trimming took 3 bases from V and 2 from J, leaving 10 bases between them. The CDR3 extends over 14 amino acids. The CDR3 nucleotides are TGTGCCAGCAGTTTTTCGGACAGAAACTATGGCTACACCTGC. Its translation is CASSFSDRNYGYTC.

The table lists this clonotype with a few counts. The chain combines TRBV6-6 with TRBJ2-1; D uncertain. CDR3 size: 15 residues. Germline CDR1 and CDR2: MNHNY and SVGAGI (reference sequence). V lost 8 bases and J 3 bases, leaving 17 bases between the germline ends. The CDR3 coding sequence is TGTGCCAGCGTGGCCGACGAGGCGGTCTACAATGAGCAGTTCTTC. Protein product: CASVADEAVYNEQFF.

This clonotype was detected a few times. A read error may account for a junction end that differs from germline. The chain links TRBV20-1 to TRBJ2-1; no firm D call. CDR1 and CDR2 from the germline V gene are DFQATT and SNEGSKA (reference sequence). The CDR3 is made up of 14 amino acids. The CDR3, as DNA: TGCAGTGCTGTGACTGGCCTCTCCCACAATGAGCAGTTCTTC. This sequence encodes CSAVTGLSHNEQFF.